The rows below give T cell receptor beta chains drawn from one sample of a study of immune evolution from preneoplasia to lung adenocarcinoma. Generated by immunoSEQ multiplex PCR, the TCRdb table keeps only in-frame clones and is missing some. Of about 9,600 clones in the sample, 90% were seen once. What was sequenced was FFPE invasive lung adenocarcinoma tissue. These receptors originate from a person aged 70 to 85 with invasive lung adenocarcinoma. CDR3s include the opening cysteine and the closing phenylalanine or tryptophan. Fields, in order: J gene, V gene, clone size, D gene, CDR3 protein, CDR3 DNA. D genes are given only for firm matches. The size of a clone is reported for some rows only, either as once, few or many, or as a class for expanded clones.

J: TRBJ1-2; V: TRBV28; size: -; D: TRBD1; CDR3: CASSFVSGTEPYGYTF; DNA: TGTGCCAGCAGTTTTGTTTCTGGGACAGAGCCCTATGGCTACACCTTC
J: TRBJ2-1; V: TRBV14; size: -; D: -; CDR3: CASSPGPRGLSNEQFF; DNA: TGTGCCAGCAGCCCCGGTCCGAGGGGCTTATCGAATGAGCAGTTCTTC
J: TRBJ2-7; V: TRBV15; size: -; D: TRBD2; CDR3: CATSPSPGDYNSYEQYF; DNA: TGTGCCACCAGCCCCTCCCCCGGGGACTACAACTCCTACGAGCAGTACTTC
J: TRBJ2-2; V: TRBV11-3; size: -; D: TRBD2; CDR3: CASSSGLAGVGGELFF; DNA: TGTGCCAGCAGCTCGGGACTAGCGGGAGTTGGCGGGGAGCTGTTTTTT
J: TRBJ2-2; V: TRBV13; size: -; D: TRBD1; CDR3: CASSPTGTGHTGELFF; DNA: TGTGCCAGCAGCCCAACCGGGACAGGGCACACCGGGGAGCTGTTTTTT
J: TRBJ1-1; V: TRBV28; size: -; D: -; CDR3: CASSSPAGIITEAFF; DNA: TGTGCCAGCAGTTCCCCGGCAGGGATAATCACTGAAGCTTTCTTT
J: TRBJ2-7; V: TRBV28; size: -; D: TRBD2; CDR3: CASSLGWGSGGAYEQYF; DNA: TGTGCCAGCAGCTTAGGATGGGGAAGCGGGGGGGCCTACGAGCAGTACTTC
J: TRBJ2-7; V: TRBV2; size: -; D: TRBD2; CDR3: CASSAQREGYEQYF; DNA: TGTGCCAGCAGTGCGCAGCGGGAGGGGTACGAGCAGTACTTC
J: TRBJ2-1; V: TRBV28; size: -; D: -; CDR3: CASSLPHPNEQFF; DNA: TGTGCCAGCAGTTTACCCCATCCCAATGAGCAGTTCTTC
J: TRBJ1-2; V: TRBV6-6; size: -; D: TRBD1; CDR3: CASHTGEVRGYTF; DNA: TGTGCCAGCCATACAGGGGAGGTTCGTGGCTACACCTTC
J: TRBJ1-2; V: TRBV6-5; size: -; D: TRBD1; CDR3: CASSYEPGGYGYTF; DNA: TGTGCCAGCAGTTATGAACCAGGGGGGTATGGCTACACCTTC
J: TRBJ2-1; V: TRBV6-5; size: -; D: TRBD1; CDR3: CASRKRGQGGDEQFF; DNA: TGTGCCAGCAGAAAACGGGGACAGGGAGGGGATGAGCAGTTCTTC
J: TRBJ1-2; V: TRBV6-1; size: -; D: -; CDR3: CASSRGGYTF; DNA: TGTGCCAGCAGCAGGGGTGGCTACACCTTC
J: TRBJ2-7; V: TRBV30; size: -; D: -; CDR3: CAWSHRQDYEQYF; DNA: TGTGCCTGGAGTCACAGACAGGACTACGAGCAGTACTTC
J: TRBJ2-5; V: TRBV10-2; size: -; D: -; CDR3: CASSESLGGETQYF; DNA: TGCGCCAGCAGTGAGTCGTTAGGGGGAGAGACCCAGTACTTC
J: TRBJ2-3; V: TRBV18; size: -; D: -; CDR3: CASSTRDLRTDTQYF; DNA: TGTGCCAGCTCAACCCGGGACTTAAGGACAGATACGCAGTATTTT
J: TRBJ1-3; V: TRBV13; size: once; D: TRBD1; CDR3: CASSALDRDSGNTIYF; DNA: TGTGCCAGCAGCGCCCTAGACAGGGACTCTGGAAACACCATATATTTT
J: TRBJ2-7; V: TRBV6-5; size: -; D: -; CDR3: CASSPSLGFGEQYF; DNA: TGTGCCAGCAGTCCGTCCCTAGGATTTGGGGAGCAGTACTTC
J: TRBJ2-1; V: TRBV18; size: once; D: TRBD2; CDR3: CASSPTSGRAGSEQFF; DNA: TGTGCCAGCTCACCGACTAGCGGGAGGGCCGGTAGTGAGCAGTTCTTC
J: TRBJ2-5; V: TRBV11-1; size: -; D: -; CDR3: CASSWDSQETQYF; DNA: TGTGCCAGCAGTTGGGATTCGCAAGAGACCCAGTACTTC
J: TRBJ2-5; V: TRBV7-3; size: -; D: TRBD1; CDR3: CASSLGTGEETQYF; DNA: TGTGCCAGCAGCCTAGGGACAGGGGAAGAGACCCAGTACTTC
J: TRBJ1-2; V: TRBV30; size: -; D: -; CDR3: CAWSVQGYGYTF; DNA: TGTGCCTGGAGTGTCCAGGGGTATGGCTACACCTTC
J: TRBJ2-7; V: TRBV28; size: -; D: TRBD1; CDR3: CASSLPTPGTGSLGASTYEQYF; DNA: TGTGCCAGCAGTTTACCCACCCCCGGGACAGGGTCTCTCGGGGCGTCGACCTACGAGCAGTACTTC
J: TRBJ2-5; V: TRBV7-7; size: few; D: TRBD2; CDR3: CASSSRGGETQYF; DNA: TGTGCTAGCAGCTCACGGGGGGGGGAGACCCAGTACTTC
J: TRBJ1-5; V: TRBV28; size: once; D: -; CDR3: CASSFRGLAQPQHF; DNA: TGTGCCAGCAGTTTCCGGGGGTTGGCACAGCCCCAGCATTTT
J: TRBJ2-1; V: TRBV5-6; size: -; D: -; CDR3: CASSLSIEQFF; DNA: TGTGCCAGCAGCTTGTCTATTGAGCAGTTCTTC
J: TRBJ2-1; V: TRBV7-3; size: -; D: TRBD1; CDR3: CASSLDPGTGVSNEQFF; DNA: TGTGCCAGCAGCTTAGACCCCGGGACAGGGGTTTCCAATGAGCAGTTCTTC
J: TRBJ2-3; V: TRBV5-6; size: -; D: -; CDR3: CASSLSLSDTQYF; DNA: TGTGCCAGCAGCTTGTCCCTATCGGATACGCAGTATTTT
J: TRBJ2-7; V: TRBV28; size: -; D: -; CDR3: CASSLLRRGTSYEQYF; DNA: TGTGCCAGCAGCCTTCTACGGAGGGGAACCTCCTACGAGCAGTACTTC
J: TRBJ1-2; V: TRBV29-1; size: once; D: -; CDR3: CSVEDQGLANYGYTF; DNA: TGCAGCGTTGAAGATCAGGGATTGGCTAACTATGGCTACACCTTC
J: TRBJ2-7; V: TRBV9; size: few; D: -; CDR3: CASSGRDLPYEQYF; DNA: TGTGCCAGCAGCGGCCGGGACCTTCCCTACGAGCAGTACTTC
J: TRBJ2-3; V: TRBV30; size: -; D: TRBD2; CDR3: CAWMVPLAGGSLTDTQYF; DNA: TGTGCCTGGATGGTACCCTTAGCCGGGGGGTCCCTCACAGATACGCAGTATTTT
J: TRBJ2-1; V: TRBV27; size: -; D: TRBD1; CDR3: CASSLDRGGWNEQFF; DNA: TGTGCCAGCAGCCTGGACAGGGGAGGATGGAATGAGCAGTTCTTC
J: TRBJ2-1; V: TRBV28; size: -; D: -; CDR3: CASSLSGPWEQFF; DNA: TGTGCCAGCAGTTTATCAGGCCCATGGGAGCAGTTCTTC
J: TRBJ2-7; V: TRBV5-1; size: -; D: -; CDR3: CASSLESDAYEQYF; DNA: TGCGCCAGCAGCTTGGAGTCGGACGCCTACGAGCAGTACTTC
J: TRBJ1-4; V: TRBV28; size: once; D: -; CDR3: CASNKDEKLFF; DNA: TGTGCCAGCAACAAAGATGAAAAACTGTTTTTT
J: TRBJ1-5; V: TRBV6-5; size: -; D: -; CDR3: CASSQTFNQPQHF; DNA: TGTGCCAGCAGTCAAACATTCAATCAGCCCCAGCATTTT
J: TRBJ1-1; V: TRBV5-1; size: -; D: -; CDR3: CASSRDANTEAFF; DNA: TGCGCCAGCAGCAGGGACGCGAACACTGAAGCTTTCTTT
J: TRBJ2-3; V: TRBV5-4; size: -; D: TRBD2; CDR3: CASSLASGGADTQYF; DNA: TGTGCCAGCAGCTTGGCGAGCGGGGGGGCAGATACGCAGTATTTT
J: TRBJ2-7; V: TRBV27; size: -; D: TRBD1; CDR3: CASSSRGQGMYYEQYF; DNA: TGTGCCAGCAGTTCCAGAGGACAGGGAATGTACTACGAGCAGTACTTC
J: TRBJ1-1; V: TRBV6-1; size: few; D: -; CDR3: CASSEVGRGTEAFF; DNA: TGTGCCAGCAGTGAAGTAGGCAGGGGAACTGAAGCTTTCTTT
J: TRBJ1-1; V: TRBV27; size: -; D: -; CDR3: CASSPDTNTEAFF; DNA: TGTGCCAGCAGTCCAGACACGAACACTGAAGCTTTCTTT
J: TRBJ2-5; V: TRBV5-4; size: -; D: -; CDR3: CASSLAGRLPYQETQYF; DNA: TGTGCCAGCAGCTTGGCCGGTCGACTGCCTTACCAAGAGACCCAGTACTTC
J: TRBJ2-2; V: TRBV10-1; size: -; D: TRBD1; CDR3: CASSGTGGSDTGELFF; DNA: TGCGCCAGCAGTGGGACAGGGGGCTCGGACACCGGGGAGCTGTTTTTT
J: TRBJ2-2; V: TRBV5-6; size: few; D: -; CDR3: CASSSTGFTGELFF; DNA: TGTGCCAGCAGCTCTACAGGTTTCACCGGGGAGCTGTTTTTT
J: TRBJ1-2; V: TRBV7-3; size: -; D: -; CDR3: CASSRPDRGGRGHRGVNYGYTF; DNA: TGTGCCAGCAGCCGCCCGGATAGGGGGGGCAGGGGACATAGGGGAGTTAACTATGGCTACACCTTC
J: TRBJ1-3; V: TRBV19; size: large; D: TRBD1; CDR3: CASSPGQGSGNTIYF; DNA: TGTGCCAGTAGCCCAGGACAGGGGTCTGGAAACACCATATATTTT
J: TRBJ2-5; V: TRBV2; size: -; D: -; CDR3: CASSGVGEETQYF; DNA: TGTGCCAGCAGTGGCGTAGGGGAAGAGACCCAGTACTTC
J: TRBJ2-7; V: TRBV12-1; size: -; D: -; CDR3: CASSPLRGSLLYEQYF; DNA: TGTGCCAGCAGCCCACTCCGCGGGAGTCTTCTTTACGAGCAGTACTTC